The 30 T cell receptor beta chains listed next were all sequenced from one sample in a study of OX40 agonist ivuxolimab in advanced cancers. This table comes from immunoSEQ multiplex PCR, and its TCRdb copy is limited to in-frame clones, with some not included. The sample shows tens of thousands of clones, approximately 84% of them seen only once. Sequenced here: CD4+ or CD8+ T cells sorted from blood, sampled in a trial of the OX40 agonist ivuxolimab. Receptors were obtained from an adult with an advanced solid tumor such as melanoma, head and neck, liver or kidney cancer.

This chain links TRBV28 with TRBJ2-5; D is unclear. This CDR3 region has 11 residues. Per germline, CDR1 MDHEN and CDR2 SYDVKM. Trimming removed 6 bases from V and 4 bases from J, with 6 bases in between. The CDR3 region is CASRYGETQYF. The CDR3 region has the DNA TGTGCCAGCAGGTATGGAGAGACCCAGTACTTC.

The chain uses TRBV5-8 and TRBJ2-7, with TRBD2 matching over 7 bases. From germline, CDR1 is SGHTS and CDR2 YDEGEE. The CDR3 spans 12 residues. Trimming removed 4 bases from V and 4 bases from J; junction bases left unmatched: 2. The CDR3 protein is CASSPGGYEQYF. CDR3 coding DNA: TGTGCCAGCAGCCCGGGGGGATACGAGCAGTACTTC.

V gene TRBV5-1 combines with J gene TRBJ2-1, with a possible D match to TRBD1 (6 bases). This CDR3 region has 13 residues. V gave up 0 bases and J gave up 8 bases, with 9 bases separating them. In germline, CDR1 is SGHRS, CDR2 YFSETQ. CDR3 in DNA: TGCGCCAGCAGCTTGGGGGCAGGGGATGAGCAGTTCTTC. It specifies CASSLGAGDEQFF.

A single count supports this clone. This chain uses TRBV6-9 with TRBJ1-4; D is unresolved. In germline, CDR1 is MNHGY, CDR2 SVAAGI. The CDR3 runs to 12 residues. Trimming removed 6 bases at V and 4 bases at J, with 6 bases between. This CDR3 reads CASRKVNEKLFF. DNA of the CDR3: TGTGCCAGCAGGAAAGTTAATGAAAAACTGTTTTTT.

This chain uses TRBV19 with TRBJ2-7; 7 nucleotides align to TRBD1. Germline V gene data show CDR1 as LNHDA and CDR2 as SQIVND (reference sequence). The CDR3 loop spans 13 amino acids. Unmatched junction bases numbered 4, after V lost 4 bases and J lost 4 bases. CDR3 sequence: CASSSRGLYEQYF. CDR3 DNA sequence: TGTGCCAGTAGTAGCAGGGGGTTATACGAGCAGTACTTC. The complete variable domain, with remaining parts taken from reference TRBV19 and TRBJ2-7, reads DGGITQSPKYLFRKEGQNVTLSCEQNLNHDAMYWYRQDPGQGLRLIYYSQIVNDFQKGDIAEGYSVSREKKESFPLTVTSAQKNPTAFYLCASSSRGLYEQYFGPGTRLTVT.

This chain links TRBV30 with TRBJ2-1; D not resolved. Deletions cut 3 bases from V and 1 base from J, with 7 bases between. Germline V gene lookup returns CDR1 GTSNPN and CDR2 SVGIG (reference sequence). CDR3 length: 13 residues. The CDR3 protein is CAWRSVSYNEQFF. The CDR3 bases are TGTGCCTGGAGGTCAGTTTCCTACAATGAGCAGTTCTTC.

CDR3 nucleotides: TGTGCCAGCAGGACAGGGGGCAATCAGCCCCAGCATTTT. Its protein product is CASRTGGNQPQHF. V usage is TRBV6-5 and J usage is TRBJ1-5, with 8 bases lining up with TRBD1. V shed 6 bases and J 2 bases; nucleotides not matched to a gene: 0. The V gene's germline CDR1 is MNHEY and CDR2 SVGAGI. The CDR3 loop spans 13 amino acids.

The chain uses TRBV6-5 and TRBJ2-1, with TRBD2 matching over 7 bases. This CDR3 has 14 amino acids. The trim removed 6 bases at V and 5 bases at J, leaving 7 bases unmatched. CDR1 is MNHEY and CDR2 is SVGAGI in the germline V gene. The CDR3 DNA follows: TGTGCCAGCAGGGGAGGGCCTGGCCACAATGAGCAGTTCTTC. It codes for CASRGGPGHNEQFF.

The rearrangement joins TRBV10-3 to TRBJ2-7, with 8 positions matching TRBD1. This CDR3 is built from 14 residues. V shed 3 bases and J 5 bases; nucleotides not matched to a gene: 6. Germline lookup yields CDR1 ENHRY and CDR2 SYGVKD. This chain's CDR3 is CAISEGQGLDEQYF. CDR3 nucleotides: TGTGCCATCAGTGAAGGACAGGGTTTGGACGAGCAGTACTTC.

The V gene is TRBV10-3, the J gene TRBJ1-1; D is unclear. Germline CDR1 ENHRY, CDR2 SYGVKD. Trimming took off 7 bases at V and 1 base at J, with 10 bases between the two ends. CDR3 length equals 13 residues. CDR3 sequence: CAINDAENTEAFF. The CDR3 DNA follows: TGTGCCATCAACGACGCAGAGAACACTGAAGCTTTCTTT.

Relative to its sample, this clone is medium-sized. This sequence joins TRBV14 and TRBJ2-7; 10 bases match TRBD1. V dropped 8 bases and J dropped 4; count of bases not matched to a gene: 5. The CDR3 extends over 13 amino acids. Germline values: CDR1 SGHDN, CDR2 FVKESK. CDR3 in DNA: TGTGCCAGCCGGAGACAGGGGGCTTACGAGCAGTACTTC. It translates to CASRRQGAYEQYF.

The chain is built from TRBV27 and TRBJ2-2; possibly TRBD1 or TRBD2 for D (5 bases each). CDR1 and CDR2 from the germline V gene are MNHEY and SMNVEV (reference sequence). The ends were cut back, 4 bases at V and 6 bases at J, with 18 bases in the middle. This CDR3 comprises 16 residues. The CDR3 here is CASSSYRGPTSGELFF. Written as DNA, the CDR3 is TGTGCCAGCAGTTCATACCGGGGCCCGACATCCGGGGAGCTGTTTTTT.

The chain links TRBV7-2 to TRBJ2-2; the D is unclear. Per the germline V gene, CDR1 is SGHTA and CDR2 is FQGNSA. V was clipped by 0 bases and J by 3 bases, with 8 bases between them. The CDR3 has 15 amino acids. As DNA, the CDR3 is TGTGCCAGCAGCTTAGCGGGAAGGGACACCGGGGAGCTGTTTTTT. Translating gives CASSLAGRDTGELFF.

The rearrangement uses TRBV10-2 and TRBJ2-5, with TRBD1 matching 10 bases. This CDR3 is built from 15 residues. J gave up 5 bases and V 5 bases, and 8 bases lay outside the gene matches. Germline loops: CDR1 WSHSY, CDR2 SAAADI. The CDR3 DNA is TGCGCCAGCAGTCCACTGGACAGGGGGTTGGAGACCCAGTACTTC. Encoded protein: CASSPLDRGLETQYF.

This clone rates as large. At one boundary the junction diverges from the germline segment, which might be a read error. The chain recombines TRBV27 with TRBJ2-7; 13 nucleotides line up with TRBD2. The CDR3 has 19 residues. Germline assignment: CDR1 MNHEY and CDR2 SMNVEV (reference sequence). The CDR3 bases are TGTGCCAGCAGTCTATCCGGGACTAGCGGGGCCCCACCCCCCTACGAGCAGTACTTC. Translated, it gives CASSLSGTSGAPPPYEQYF.

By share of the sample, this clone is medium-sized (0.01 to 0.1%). In nucleotides, the CDR3 is TGTGCCAGTAGCCCTCCCCCAATCTTGACGGACACTGAAGCTTTCTTT. It encodes CASSPPPILTDTEAFF. The chain joins TRBV19 to TRBJ1-1; D gene unclear. Trimming left V 6 bases short and J 3 bases short, with 20 bases between. The CDR3 spans 16 residues. Germline loops: CDR1 LNHDA, CDR2 SQIVND (reference sequence). Filled out from reference TRBV19 and TRBJ1-1, the complete variable domain reads DGGITQSPKYLFRKEGQNVTLSCEQNLNHDAMYWYRQDPGQGLRLIYYSQIVNDFQKGDIAEGYSVSREKKESFPLTVTSAQKNPTAFYLCASSPPPILTDTEAFFGQGTRLTVV.

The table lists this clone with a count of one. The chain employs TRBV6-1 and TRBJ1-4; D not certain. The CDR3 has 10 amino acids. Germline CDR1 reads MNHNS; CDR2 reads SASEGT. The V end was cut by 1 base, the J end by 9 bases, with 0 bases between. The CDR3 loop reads CASSEEKLFF. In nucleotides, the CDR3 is TGTGCCAGCAGTGAAGAAAAACTGTTTTTT.

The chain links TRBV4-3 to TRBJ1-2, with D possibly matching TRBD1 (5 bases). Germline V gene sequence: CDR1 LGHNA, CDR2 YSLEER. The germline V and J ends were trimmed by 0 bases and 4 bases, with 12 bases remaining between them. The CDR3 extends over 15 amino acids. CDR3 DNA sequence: TGCGCCAGCAGCCAAGATCTCGGGACGAGCTATGGCTACACCTTC. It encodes CASSQDLGTSYGYTF.

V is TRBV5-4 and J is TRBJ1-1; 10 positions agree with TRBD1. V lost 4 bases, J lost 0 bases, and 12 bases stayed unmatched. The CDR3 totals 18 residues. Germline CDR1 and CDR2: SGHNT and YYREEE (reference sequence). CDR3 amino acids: CASSPSPRDRGLNTEAFF. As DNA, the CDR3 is TGTGCCAGCAGCCCTTCCCCTCGGGACAGGGGACTGAACACTGAAGCTTTCTTT.

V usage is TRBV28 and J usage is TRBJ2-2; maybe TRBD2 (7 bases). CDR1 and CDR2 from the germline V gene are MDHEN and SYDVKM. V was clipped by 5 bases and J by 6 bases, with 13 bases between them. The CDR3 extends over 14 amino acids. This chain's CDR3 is CASSPWGGPGELFF. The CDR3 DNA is TGTGCCAGCAGTCCCTGGGGGGGGCCCGGGGAGCTGTTTTTT.

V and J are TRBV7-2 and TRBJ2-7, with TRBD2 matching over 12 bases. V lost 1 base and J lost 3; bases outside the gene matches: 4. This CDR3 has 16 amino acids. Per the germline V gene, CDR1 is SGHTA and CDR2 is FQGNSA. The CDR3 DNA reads TGTGCCAGCAGCTTAGTACTAGCGGGGGGCTTCTACGAGCAGTACTTC. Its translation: CASSLVLAGGFYEQYF.

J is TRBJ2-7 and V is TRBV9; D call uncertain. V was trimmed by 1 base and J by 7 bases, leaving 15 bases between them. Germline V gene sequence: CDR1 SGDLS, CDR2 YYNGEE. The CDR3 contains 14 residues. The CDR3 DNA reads TGTGCCAGCAGCGTATCGGCAATCTTGGATGAGCAGTACTTC. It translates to CASSVSAILDEQYF.

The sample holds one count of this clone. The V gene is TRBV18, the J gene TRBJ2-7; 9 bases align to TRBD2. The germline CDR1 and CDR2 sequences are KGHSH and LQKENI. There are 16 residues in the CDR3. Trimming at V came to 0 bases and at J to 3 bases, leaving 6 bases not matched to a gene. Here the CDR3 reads CASSPPGTSGYYEQYF. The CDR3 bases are TGTGCCAGCTCACCACCGGGAACTAGCGGGTACTACGAGCAGTACTTC.

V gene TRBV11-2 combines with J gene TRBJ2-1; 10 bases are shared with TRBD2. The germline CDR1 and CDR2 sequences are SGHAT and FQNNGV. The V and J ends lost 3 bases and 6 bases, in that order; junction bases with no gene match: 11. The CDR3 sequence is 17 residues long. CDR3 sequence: CASSFFTSGINLNEQFF. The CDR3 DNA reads TGTGCCAGCAGCTTCTTTACTAGCGGGATTAATCTCAATGAGCAGTTCTTC.

The CDR3 loop reads CASSFQDRAYPEAFF. The CDR3 DNA is TGTGCCAGCAGCTTCCAAGACAGGGCTTACCCTGAAGCTTTCTTT. The genes are TRBV9 and TRBJ1-1; 7 bases line up with TRBD1. Trimming removed 4 bases from V and 6 bases from J; junction bases left unmatched: 12. The CDR3 is 15 residues long. Germline V gene data show CDR1 as SGDLS and CDR2 as YYNGEE.

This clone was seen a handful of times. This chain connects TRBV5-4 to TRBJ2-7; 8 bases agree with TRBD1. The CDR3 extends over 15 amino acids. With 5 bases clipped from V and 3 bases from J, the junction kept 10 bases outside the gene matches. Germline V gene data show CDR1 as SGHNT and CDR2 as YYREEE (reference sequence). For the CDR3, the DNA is TGTGCCAGCAGTTCCCTCTACAGGGGGAACTACGAGCAGTACTTC. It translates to CASSSLYRGNYEQYF.

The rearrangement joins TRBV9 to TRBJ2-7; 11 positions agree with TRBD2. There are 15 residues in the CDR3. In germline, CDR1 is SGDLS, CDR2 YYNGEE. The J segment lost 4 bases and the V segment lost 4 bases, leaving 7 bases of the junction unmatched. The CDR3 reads CASSPSRTSGYEQYF. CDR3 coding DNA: TGTGCCAGCAGCCCTAGTCGGACTAGCGGGTACGAGCAGTACTTC. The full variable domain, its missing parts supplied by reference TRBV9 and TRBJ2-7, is DSGVTQTPKHLITATGQRVTLRCSPRSGDLSVYWYQQSLDQGLQFLIQYYNGEERAKGNILERFSAQQFPDLHSELNLSSLELGDSALYFCASSPSRTSGYEQYFGPGTRLTVT.

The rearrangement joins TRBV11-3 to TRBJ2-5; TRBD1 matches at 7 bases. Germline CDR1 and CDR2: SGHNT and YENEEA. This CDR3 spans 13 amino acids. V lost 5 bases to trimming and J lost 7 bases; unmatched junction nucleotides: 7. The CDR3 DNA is TGTGCCAGCAGCCCGGACAGGCTCGGGACCCAGTACTTC. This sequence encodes CASSPDRLGTQYF. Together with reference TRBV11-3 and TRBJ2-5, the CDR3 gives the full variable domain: EAGVVQSPRYKIIEKKQPVAFWCNPISGHNTLYWYLQNLGQGPELLIRYENEEAVDDSQLPKDRFSAERLKGVDSTLKIQPAELGDSAVYLCASSPDRLGTQYFGPGTRLLVL.

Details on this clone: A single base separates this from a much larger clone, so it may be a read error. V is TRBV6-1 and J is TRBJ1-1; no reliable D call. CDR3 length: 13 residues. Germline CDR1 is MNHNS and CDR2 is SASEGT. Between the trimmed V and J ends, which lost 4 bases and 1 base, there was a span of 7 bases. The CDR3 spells CASSVSGNTEAFF. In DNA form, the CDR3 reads TGTGCCAGCAGTGTCTCGGGGAACACTGAAGCTTTCTTT.

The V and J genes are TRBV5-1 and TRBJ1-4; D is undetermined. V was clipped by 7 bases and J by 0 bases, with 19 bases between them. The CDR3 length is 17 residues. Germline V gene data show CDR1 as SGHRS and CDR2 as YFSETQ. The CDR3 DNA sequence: TGCGCCAGCGCTATTGAGCCCTGGGCGACAACTAATGAAAAACTGTTTTTT. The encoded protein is CASAIEPWATTNEKLFF.